This TCR beta chain was documented in a study of T-cell memory formation after mild COVID-19. Overall study results and limits: Among contracting clones, CD4+ were mainly CM/EM and CD8+ enriched in EMRA.

TCRdb independently ran MiXCR on the 5' RACE reads; one entry per CDR3 protein. Here the sample spans about 150,000 distinct CDR3 sequences, 13% being singletons. As concerns this clonotype: Antigen specificity is unknown.

V lost 2 bases to trimming and J lost 15 bases; unmatched junction nucleotides: 12. Looked up from germline, CDR1 is SGHDT and CDR2 is YYEEEE. The CDR3 extends over 14 amino acids. The genes are TRBV5-6 and TRBJ2-1, with TRBD1 matching over 9 bases. This receptor was identified in a man aged 18 to 30 who had mild COVID-19 (a few samples of this study predate the infection). Cell type and time point are not known. Source material: PBMCs or a T cell subset sorted from them (not recorded which). This chain's CDR3 is CASSFRDRAQKRFF. CDR3 nucleotide sequence: TGTGCCAGCAGCTTCCGGGACAGGGCACAGAAGCGGTTCTTC.